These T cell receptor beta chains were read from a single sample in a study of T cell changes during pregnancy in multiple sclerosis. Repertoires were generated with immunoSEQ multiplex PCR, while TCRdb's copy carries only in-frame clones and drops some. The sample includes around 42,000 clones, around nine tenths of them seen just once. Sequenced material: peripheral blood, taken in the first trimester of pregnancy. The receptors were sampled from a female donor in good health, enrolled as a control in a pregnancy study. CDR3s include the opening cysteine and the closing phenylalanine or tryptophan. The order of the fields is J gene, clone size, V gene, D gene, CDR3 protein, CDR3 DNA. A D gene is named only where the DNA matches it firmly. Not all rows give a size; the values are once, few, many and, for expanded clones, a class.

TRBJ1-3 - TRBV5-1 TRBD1 CASSAKDRSSGNTIYF TGCGCCAGCAGCGCTAAGGACAGGAGCTCTGGAAACACCATATATTTT
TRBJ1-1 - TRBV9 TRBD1 CASTGTDREPEAFF TGTGCCAGCACAGGGACCGACAGGGAACCTGAAGCTTTCTTT
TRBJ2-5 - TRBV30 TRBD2 CAWSVSSGPLGQETQYF TGTGCCTGGTCGGTATCTAGCGGCCCCTTGGGACAAGAGACCCAGTACTTC
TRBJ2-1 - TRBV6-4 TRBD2 CASSRRARGLAGGYNEQFF TGTGCCAGCAGCCGTAGAGCCCGGGGACTAGCGGGGGGGTACAATGAGCAGTTCTTC
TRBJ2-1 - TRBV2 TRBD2 CASSDVLAGGYEQFF TGTGCCAGCAGTGATGTACTAGCGGGAGGTTATGAGCAGTTCTTC
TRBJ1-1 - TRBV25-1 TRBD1 CASSETRTGPGTEAFF TGTGCCAGCAGTGAAACCCGGACAGGTCCGGGCACTGAAGCTTTCTTT
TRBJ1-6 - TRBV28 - CASSFRGNSPLHF TGTGCCAGCAGTTTTCGGGGGAATTCACCCCTCCACTTT
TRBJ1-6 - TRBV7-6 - CASSLDGSHNSPLHF TGTGCCAGCAGCTTAGACGGGTCGCATAATTCACCCCTCCACTTT
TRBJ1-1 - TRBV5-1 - CASSLDSMNTEAFF TGCGCCAGCAGCTTGGACAGTATGAACACTGAAGCTTTCTTT
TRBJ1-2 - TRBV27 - CASSLSRANYGYTF TGTGCCAGCAGTTTATCTCGGGCTAACTATGGCTACACCTTC
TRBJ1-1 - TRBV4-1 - CASSLMGQNTEAFF TGCGCCAGCAGCCTCATGGGCCAAAACACTGAAGCTTTCTTT
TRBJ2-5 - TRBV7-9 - CASSPPSVGGQETQYF TGTGCCAGCAGCCCCCCCTCGGTCGGGGGCCAAGAGACCCAGTACTTC
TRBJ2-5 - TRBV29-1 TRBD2 CGGAGEETQYF TGCGGGGGAGCGGGGGAAGAGACCCAGTACTTC
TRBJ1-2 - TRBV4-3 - CASSQEAQLSYNYGYTF TGCGCCAGCAGCCAGGAGGCACAACTATCTTATAACTATGGCTACACCTTC
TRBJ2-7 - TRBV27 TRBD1 CASSTWDRSNYEQYF TGTGCCAGCAGTACCTGGGACAGGTCGAACTACGAGCAGTACTTC
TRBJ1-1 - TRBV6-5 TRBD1 CASSFDRVLTEAFF TGTGCCAGCAGTTTCGACAGGGTCTTAACTGAAGCTTTCTTT
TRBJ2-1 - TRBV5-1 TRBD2 CASSSPTSGRASYNEQFF TGCGCCAGCAGCTCCCCAACTAGCGGGAGGGCCTCCTACAATGAGCAGTTCTTC
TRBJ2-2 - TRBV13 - CASSLKQGGGELFF TGTGCCAGCAGCTTAAAACAGGGCGGCGGGGAGCTGTTTTTT
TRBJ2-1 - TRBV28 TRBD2 CASSVPGLVHNEQFF TGTGCCAGCAGTGTGCCTGGACTAGTGCACAATGAGCAGTTCTTC
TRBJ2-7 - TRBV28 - CASRSGVSYEQYF TGTGCCAGCAGGTCCGGGGTCTCCTACGAGCAGTACTTC
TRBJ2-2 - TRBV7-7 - CASTPRRGNTGELFF TGTGCTAGCACTCCCCGGCGGGGGAACACCGGGGAGCTGTTTTTT
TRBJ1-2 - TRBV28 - CASSFPQGNNYGYTF TGTGCCAGCAGTTTTCCCCAGGGGAATAACTATGGCTACACCTTC
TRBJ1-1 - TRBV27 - CASSLGRGETEAFF TGTGCCAGCAGTTTGGGCAGGGGAGAGACTGAAGCTTTCTTT
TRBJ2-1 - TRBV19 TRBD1 CASSNWGQYNEQFF TGTGCCAGTAGTAACTGGGGACAGTACAATGAGCAGTTCTTC
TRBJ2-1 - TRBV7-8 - CASTLSYAYNEQFF TGTGCCAGCACCCTGTCCTACGCCTACAATGAGCAGTTCTTC
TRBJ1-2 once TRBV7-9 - CASSGGIAGYTF TGTGCCAGCAGTGGGGGGATTGCTGGCTACACCTTC
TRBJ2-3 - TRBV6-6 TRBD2 CASSPTGLAGGDTQYF TGTGCCAGCAGCCCAACCGGACTAGCGGGAGGAGATACGCAGTATTTT
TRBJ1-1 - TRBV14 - CASSQGAGMNTEAFF TGTGCCAGCAGCCAAGGGGCAGGCATGAACACTGAAGCTTTCTTT
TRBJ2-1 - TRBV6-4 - CASSEQGGWNEQFF TGTGCCAGCAGCGAACAGGGGGGGTGGAATGAGCAGTTCTTC
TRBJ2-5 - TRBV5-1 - CASSLDFQETQYF TGCGCCAGCAGCTTGGACTTCCAAGAGACCCAGTACTTC
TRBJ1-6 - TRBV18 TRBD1 CASSPGTGSPLHF TGTGCCAGCTCACCCGGGACAGGATCACCCCTCCACTTT
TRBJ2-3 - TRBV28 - CASSSGGGGDTQYF TGTGCCAGCAGCTCGGGCGGTGGAGGGGATACGCAGTATTTT
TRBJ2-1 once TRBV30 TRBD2 CAWIPTSGRAYEQFF TGTGCCTGGATCCCTACTAGCGGGAGGGCCTACGAGCAGTTCTTC
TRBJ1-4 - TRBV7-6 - CASSSAELGKEKLFF TGTGCCAGCAGCTCAGCAGAGCTCGGGAAAGAAAAACTGTTTTTT
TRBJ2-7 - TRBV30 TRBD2 CACLAGAQYEQYF TGTGCCTGTCTAGCGGGAGCGCAATACGAGCAGTACTTC
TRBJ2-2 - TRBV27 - CASTGLARDGELFF TGTGCCAGCACTGGTCTAGCGAGGGACGGGGAGCTGTTTTTT
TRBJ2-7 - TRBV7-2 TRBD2 CASSIQAGGYEQYF TGTGCCAGCAGCATACAAGCGGGAGGCTACGAGCAGTACTTC
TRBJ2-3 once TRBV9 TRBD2 CASSVGAGGPETDTQYF TGTGCCAGCAGCGTAGGGGCGGGAGGACCAGAAACAGATACGCAGTATTTT
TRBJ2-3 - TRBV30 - CAWMGRTTSTDTQYF TGTGCCTGGATGGGCAGAACCACGAGCACAGATACGCAGTATTTT
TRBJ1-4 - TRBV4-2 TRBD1 CASSQTTGQGGEKLFF TGTGCCAGCAGCCAAACGACGGGACAGGGGGGGGAAAAACTGTTTTTT
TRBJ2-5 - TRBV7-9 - CASTLTGPGETQYF TGTGCCAGCACCTTAACCGGACCGGGGGAGACCCAGTACTTC
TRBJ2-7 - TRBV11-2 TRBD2 CASSLVTSGSLEQYF TGTGCCAGCAGCTTAGTGACTAGCGGTTCCCTCGAGCAGTACTTC
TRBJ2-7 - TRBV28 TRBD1 CASSRGDRYPYEQYF TGTGCCAGCAGCCGCGGGGACAGGTACCCCTACGAGCAGTACTTC
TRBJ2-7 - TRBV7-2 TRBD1 CASSFGTGVLQYF TGTGCCAGCAGCTTCGGGACAGGGGTGTTGCAGTACTTC
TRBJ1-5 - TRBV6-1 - CASSESFTGGNQPQHF TGTGCCAGCAGTGAATCGTTTACAGGAGGCAATCAGCCCCAGCATTTT